This record covers a single T cell receptor (beta chain). Its recognized antigen is unknown. Nothing much larger sits one base from this clone, and base qualities are not available. The sample is drawn from a study of OX40 agonist ivuxolimab in advanced cancers. With respect to the entire study: The costimulatory receptor OX40 (CD134) was targeted by ivuxolimab, a fully human IgG2 agonistic monoclonal antibody. Intravenous ivuxolimab was administered to patients every 2 weeks at six dose levels: 0.01, 0.1, 0.3, 1.5, 3 and 10 mg/kg. Of the 50 to 55 dose-escalation patients, hepatocellular carcinoma was present in around 19, melanoma in approximately 15, renal cell carcinoma in 9 and head and neck cancer in 9. In the dose-escalation cohort, 82.7% of patients were male, and the mean age was approximately 60 years with a range of roughly 20 to 80. Prior anti-PD-1, anti-PD-L1 or anti-CTLA-4 therapy was permitted, and 30% to 50% of dose-escalation patients had received checkpoint inhibitors. Three dose-escalation patients achieved partial responses, one with hepatocellular carcinoma and two with cutaneous melanoma. The purpose of peripheral TCRbeta sequencing was to test whether ivuxolimab changed TCR sequence diversity and led to clonal T-cell expansion. The paper reports the monotherapy dose-escalation portion (N ≈ 50 patients) of the phase I ivuxolimab trial.

Genomic DNA was extracted from sorted cells for sequencing of the TCRbeta CDR3 region. The immunoSEQ Assay was used to sequence the TCRbeta CDR3 regions. As stored in TCRdb, this immuneACCESS dataset retains in-frame rearrangements with V and J assigned. A fraction of the clones does not appear; measured against another copy, unresolved V genes explain less than half of the discrepancy, and the remainder lacks a known reason. This sample holds about 96,000 clones; 84% were observed only once. The ten largest clones represent 5.8% of the sample. Patients with autoimmune disease history or receiving systemic immunosuppression were excluded from the trial. Peripheral blood for TCR sequencing was collected from all dose cohorts at baseline, on cycle 4 day 1, and on cycle 7 day 1. Samples came from an open-label, multicenter, first-in-human phase I dose-escalation trial of ivuxolimab. Adults with locally advanced or metastatic melanoma, renal cell carcinoma, hepatocellular carcinoma or head and neck squamous cell carcinoma were enrolled in the trial. Before TCR sequencing, CD4+ and CD8+ T cells were separately sorted from peripheral blood.

The CDR3 contains 16 residues, cysteine and phenylalanine counted. CDR3 DNA is the only sequence kept; it has 48 bases, read in frame from the first base. According to the germline V gene, CDR1 reads SGHTA and CDR2 reads FQGNSA. After removal of 0 bases from V and 0 bases from J, the junction retains 3 bases not matched to a gene. Results and caveats for the whole study, not just this receptor: The antigen specificity of the clonally expanded peripheral T cells was not determined. After ivuxolimab, CD8+ T cells had more expanded clones than CD4+ T cells on average. At doses from 0.1 to 3.0 mg/kg, clonal expansion was seen in both CD4+ and CD8+ blood T cells between baseline and week 6. Low levels of normalized T-cell clonal expansion were also shown by some nonresponding patients. In the 0.1-3.0 mg/kg groups, partial responders had among the lowest normalized peripheral clonal expansion, particularly in CD8+ T cells.

The rearrangement joined TRBV7-2 to TRBJ1-1, and 8 junctional nucleotides match TRBD1. Sequencing was performed on CD4+ or CD8+ T cells sorted from blood, taken in a trial of the OX40 agonist ivuxolimab. The sequence was collected from an adult with an advanced solid tumor such as melanoma, head and neck, liver or kidney cancer. The DNA sequence is as follows: TGTGCCAGCAGCTTAGCCCCGACAGGGGTGAACACTGAAGCTTTCTTT. Translated, it gives CASSLAPTGVNTEAFF.